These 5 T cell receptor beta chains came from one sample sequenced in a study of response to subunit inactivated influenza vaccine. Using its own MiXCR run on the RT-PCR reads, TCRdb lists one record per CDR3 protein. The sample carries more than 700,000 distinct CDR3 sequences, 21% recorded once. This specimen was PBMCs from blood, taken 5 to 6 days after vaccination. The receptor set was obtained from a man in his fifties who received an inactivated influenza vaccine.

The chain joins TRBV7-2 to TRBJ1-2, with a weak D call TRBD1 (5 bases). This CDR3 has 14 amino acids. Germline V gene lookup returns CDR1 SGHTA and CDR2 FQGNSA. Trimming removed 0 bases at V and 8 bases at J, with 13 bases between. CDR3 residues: CASSLAEGPKGYTF. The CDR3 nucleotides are TGTGCCAGCAGCTTAGCAGAGGGGCCGAAAGGCTACACCTTC.

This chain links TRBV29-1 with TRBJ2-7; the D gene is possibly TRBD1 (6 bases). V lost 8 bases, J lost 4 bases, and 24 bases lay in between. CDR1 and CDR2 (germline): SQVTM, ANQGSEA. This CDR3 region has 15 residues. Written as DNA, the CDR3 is TGCAGCATCACAGGGACCTCAGGGATAGGATACGAGCAGTACTTC. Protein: CSITGTSGIGYEQYF.

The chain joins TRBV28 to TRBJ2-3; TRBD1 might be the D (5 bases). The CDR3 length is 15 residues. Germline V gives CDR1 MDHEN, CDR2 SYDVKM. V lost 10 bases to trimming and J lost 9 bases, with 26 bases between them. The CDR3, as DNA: TGTGCCACCATCAGGCACGTGGGGCAGAGGATCACGCAGTATTTT. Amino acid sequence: CATIRHVGQRITQYF.

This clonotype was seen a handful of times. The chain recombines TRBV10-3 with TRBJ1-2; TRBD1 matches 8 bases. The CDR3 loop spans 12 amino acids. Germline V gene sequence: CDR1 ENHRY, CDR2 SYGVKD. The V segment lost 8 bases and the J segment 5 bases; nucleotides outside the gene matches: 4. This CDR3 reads CAIGQGSYGYTF. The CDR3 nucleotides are TGTGCCATCGGACAGGGATCATATGGCTACACCTTC.

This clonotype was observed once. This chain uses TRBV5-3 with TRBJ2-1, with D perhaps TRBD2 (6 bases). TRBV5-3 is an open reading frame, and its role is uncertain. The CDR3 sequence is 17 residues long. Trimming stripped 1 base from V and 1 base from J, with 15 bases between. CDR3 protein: CARSLFFRGASYNEQFF. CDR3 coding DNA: TGTGCCAGAAGCTTGTTTTTTCGCGGGGCTTCCTACAATGAGCAGTTCTTC.